This T cell receptor (beta chain) was retrieved from a study of post-analysis software for immune sequencing data. The study, taken as a whole, reports: Those with multiple sclerosis, the patient group, showed significantly lower normalized Chao1 diversity than controls. There were roughly 5 TRBV segments more frequent in patients than controls, and TRBV5-6, TRBV5-1 and TRBV20-1 were among them. Under the F measure, samples that were prepared in one batch clustered strongly together.

As regards this clonotype: Its antigen remains unknown.

With 8 bases removed from V and 2 bases from J, the gap between germline ends came to 15 bases. The CDR3 covers 14 residues. CDR1 is MNHEY and CDR2 is SVGAGI in the germline V gene. Incorporated into the TCR beta cDNA libraries were unique molecular identifiers, which served to reduce PCR and sequencing biases. One entry per CDR3 protein results from TCRdb running MiXCR on the PCR reads. The sample includes about 680,000 distinct CDR3 sequences, 55% to 70% seen only once; the top ten take approximately 11%. The receptor comes from a girl aged 2 to 10 with multiple sclerosis. Sequencing used blood. This rearrangement joins TRBV6-5 to TRBJ2-5; possibly TRBD1 for D (6 bases). The CDR3 loop reads CASRALDRQETQYF. CDR3 coding DNA: TGTGCCAGCCGAGCTTTGGACAGACAAGAGACCCAGTACTTC.